These 8 T cell receptor beta chains came from one sample sequenced in a study of T cells in localized non-small cell lung cancer. Only in-frame clones appear in the TCRdb table, and some are missing; sequencing was by immunoSEQ multiplex PCR. Of a few thousand clones in the sample, approximately 21% were seen once. Material: lung tumor tissue, obtained before any cancer treatment. The receptors shown here come from a female donor at least 60 years old with stage I lung adenocarcinoma.

Only a few counts were recorded for this clone. The chain is built from TRBV19 and TRBJ1-4, with unresolved D. CDR3 length: 13 amino acids. CDR1 LNHDA and CDR2 SQIVND come from the germline V gene (reference sequence). V was cut by 6 bases and J by 4 bases, with 9 bases left in between. The DNA for the CDR3 is TGTGCCAGTAGGGATCCGTTTAATGAAAAACTGTTTTTT. Amino acids: CASRDPFNEKLFF.

This clone turned up a few times. V usage is TRBV11-3 and J usage is TRBJ2-5, with 9 bases aligning to TRBD2. J was trimmed by 2 bases and V by 5 bases; bases with no gene match: 18. Germline V lookup: CDR1 SGHNT, CDR2 YENEEA. The CDR3 totals 19 residues. This CDR3 reads CASSQYKGLAALTQETQYF. The CDR3 coding sequence is TGTGCCAGCAGCCAATATAAGGGACTAGCTGCCCTAACACAAGAGACCCAGTACTTC.

The chain is built from TRBV6-8 and TRBJ1-1; D ambiguous. This CDR3 has 14 residues. CDR1 and CDR2 from the germline V gene are MNHGY and SAAAGT. Deletions cut 5 bases from V and 3 bases from J, with 13 bases between. CDR3 DNA: TGTGCCAGCAGTCGTCTGGGCCGGGACACTGAAGCTTTCTTT. Protein: CASSRLGRDTEAFF.

The V and J genes are TRBV18 and TRBJ2-7; D remains ambiguous. There are 15 residues in the CDR3. Germline V gene data show CDR1 as KGHSH and CDR2 as LQKENI. V lost 0 bases, J lost 2 bases, and 11 bases lay in between. The CDR3 bases are TGTGCCAGCTCACCACCGGTCAGGACCGCCTACGAGCAGTACTTC. This codes for CASSPPVRTAYEQYF.

Sample share makes this clone medium-sized. In DNA, the CDR3 is TGTGCCAGCAGCCGAGGAGGGATTAATGAAAAACTGTTTTTT. This translates into CASSRGGINEKLFF. The chain is built from TRBV11-3 and TRBJ1-4, with unresolved D. Deletions cut 5 bases from V and 4 bases from J, with 11 bases between. This CDR3 has 14 amino acids. CDR1 and CDR2 from the germline V gene are SGHNT and YENEEA.

The chain is built from TRBV15 and TRBJ2-3; D is unresolved. V dropped 5 bases and J dropped 1 base, with 19 bases sitting between them. The CDR3 covers 17 residues. CDR1 is LNHNV and CDR2 is YYDKDF in the germline V gene (reference sequence). As DNA, the CDR3 is TGTGCCACCAGCTCCTCGCATCTTATGGCTGGCACAGATACGCAGTATTTT. Amino acids: CATSSSHLMAGTDTQYF. The full variable domain, rest sourced from reference TRBV15 and TRBJ2-3, is DAMVIQNPRYQVTQFGKPVTLSCSQTLNHNVMYWYQQKSSQAPKLLFHYYDKDFNNEADTPDNFQSRRPNTSFCFLDIRSPGLGDTAMYLCATSSSHLMAGTDTQYFGPGTRLTVL.

The rearrangement uses TRBV5-1 and TRBJ2-3; D perhaps matches TRBD1 (5 bases). The CDR3 runs to 14 residues. Germline-derived CDR1 and CDR2 are SGHRS and YFSETQ. V lost 4 bases to trimming and J lost 4 bases, with 13 bases between them. This CDR3 is CASSQGAVSDTQYF. For the CDR3, the DNA is TGCGCCAGCAGCCAAGGGGCAGTCTCAGATACGCAGTATTTT.

The chain joins TRBV9 to TRBJ1-6; tentative D call: TRBD1 (6 bases). The V gene lost 6 bases and the J gene lost 8 bases, with 15 bases spanning the gap. CDR1 is SGDLS, CDR2 YYNGEE, per germline. The CDR3 sequence is 14 residues long. This CDR3 reads CASKGGSRDSPLHF. The CDR3, as DNA: TGTGCCAGCAAGGGGGGAAGTAGGGATTCACCCCTCCACTTT.